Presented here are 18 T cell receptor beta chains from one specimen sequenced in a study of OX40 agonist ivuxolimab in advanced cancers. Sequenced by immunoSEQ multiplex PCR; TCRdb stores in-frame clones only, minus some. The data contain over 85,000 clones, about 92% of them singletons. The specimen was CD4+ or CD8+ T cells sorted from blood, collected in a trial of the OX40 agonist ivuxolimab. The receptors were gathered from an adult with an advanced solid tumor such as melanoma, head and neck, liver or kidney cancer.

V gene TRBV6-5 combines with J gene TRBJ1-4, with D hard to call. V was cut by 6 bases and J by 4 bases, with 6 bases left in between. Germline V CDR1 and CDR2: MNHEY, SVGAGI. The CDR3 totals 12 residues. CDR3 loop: CASRVLNEKLFF. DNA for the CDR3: TGTGCCAGCAGGGTCCTTAATGAAAAACTGTTTTTT.

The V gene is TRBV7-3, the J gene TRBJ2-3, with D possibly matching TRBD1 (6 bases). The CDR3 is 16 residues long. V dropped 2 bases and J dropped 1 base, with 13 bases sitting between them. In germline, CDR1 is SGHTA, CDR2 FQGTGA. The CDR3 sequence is CASSLVGGKGTDTQYF. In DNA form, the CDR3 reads TGTGCCAGCAGCTTAGTAGGGGGTAAGGGCACAGATACGCAGTATTTT.

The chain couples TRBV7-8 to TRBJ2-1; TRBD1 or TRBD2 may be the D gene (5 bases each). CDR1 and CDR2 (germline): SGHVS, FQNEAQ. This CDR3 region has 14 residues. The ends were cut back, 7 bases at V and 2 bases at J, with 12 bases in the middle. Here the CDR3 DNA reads TGTGCCAGCATTCCGGGACGGACCTACAATGAGCAGTTCTTC. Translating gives CASIPGRTYNEQFF.

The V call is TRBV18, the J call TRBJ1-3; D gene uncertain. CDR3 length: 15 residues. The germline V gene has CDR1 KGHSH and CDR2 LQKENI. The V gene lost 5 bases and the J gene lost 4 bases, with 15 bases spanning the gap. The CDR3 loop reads CASSNRQVAGNTIYF. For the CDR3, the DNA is TGTGCCAGCTCAAACCGGCAGGTAGCCGGAAACACCATATATTTT.

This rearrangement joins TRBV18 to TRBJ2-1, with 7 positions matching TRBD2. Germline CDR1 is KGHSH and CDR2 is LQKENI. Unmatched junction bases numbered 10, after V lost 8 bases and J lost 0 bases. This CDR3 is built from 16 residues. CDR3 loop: CASLQTGTISYNEQFF. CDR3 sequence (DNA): TGTGCCAGCCTCCAAACCGGGACTATCTCCTACAATGAGCAGTTCTTC.

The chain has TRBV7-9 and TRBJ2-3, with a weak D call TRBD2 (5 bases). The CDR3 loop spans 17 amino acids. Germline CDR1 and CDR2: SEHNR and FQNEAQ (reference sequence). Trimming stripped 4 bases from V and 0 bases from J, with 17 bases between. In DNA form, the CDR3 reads TGTGCCAGCAGCTCAAATAGCTGGGGAGCTAGCACAGATACGCAGTATTTT. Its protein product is CASSSNSWGASTDTQYF.

CDR3 DNA sequence: TGTGCCAGCAGCACGCGACAGGGGGCGGGAACTGAAGCTTTCTTT. Protein product: CASSTRQGAGTEAFF. J is TRBJ1-1 and V is TRBV11-3; 10 nucleotides align to TRBD1. J lost 5 bases, V lost 5 bases, and 8 bases had no gene match. CDR1 is SGHNT and CDR2 is YENEEA in the germline V gene. CDR3 length: 15 residues.

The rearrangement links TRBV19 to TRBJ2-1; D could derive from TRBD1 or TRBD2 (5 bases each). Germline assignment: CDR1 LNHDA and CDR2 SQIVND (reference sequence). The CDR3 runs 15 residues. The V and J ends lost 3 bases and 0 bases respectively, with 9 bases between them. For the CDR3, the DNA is TGTGCCAGTAGTATGGGACCAAGCTCCTACAATGAGCAGTTCTTC. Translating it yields CASSMGPSSYNEQFF.

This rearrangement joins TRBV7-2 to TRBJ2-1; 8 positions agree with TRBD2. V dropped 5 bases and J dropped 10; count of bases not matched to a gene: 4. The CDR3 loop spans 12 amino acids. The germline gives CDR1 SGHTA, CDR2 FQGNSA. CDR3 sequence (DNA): TGTGCCAGCAGCACTAGGACTAGCGAGCAGTTCTTC. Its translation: CASSTRTSEQFF.

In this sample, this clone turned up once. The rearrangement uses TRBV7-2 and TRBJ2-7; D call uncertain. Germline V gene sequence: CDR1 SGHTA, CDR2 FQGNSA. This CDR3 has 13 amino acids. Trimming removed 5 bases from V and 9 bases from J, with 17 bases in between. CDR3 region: CASSPIRPSRQYF. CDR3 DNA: TGTGCCAGCAGCCCTATACGACCCTCGAGGCAGTACTTC.

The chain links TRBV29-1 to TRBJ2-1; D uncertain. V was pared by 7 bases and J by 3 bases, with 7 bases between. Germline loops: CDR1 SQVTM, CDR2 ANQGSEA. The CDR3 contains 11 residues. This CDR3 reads CSAGDYNEQFF. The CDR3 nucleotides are TGCAGCGCAGGAGACTACAATGAGCAGTTCTTC.

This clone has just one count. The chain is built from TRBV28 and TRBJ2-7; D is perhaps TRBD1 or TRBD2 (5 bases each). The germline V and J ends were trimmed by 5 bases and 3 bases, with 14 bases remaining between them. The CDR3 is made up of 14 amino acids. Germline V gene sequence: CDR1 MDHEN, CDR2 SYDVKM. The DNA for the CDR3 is TGTGCCAGCAGTCCCAGTCGGGGCCTCTACGAGCAGTACTTC. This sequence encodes CASSPSRGLYEQYF.

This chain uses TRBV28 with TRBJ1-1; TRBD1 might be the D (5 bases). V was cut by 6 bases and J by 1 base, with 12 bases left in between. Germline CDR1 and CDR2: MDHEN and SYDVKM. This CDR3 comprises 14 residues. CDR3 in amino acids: CASRGETRNTEAFF. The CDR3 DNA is TGTGCCAGCAGGGGGGAGACCCGGAACACTGAAGCTTTCTTT.

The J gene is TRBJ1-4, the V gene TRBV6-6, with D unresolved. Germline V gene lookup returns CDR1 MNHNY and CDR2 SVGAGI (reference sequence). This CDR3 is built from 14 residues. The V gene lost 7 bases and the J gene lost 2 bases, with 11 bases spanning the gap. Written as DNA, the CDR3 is TGTGCCAGCACGCGGCGAGCGACTAATGAAAAACTGTTTTTT. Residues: CASTRRATNEKLFF.

The CDR3 region is CASSQGLAGPNVLTF. CDR3 nucleotides: TGTGCCAGCAGCCAGGGACTAGCGGGACCTAACGTCCTGACTTTC. The chain couples TRBV13 to TRBJ2-6, with 13 bases that match TRBD2. The CDR3 is 15 residues long. The J segment lost 10 bases and the V segment lost 5 bases, leaving 5 bases of the junction unmatched. Germline V lookup: CDR1 PRHDT, CDR2 FYEKMQ (reference sequence).

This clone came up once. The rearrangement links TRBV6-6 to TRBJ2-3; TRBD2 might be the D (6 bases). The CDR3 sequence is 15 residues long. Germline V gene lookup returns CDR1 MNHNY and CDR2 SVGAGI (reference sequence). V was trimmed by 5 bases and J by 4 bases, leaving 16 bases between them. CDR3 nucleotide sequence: TGTGCCAGCAGTCACCGGACTATAGAGGCAGATACGCAGTATTTT. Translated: CASSHRTIEADTQYF.

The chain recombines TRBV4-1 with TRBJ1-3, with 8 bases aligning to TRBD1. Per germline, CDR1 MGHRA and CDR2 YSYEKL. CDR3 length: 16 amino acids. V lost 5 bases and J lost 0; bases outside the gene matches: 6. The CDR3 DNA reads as TGCGCCAGCAGCACCGGGACAGGCGACTCTGGAAACACCATATATTTT. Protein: CASSTGTGDSGNTIYF.

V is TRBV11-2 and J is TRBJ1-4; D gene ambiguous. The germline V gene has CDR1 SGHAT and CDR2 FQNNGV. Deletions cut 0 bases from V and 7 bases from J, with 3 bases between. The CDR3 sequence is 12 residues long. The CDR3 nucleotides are TGTGCCAGCAGCTTAGAACGTGAAAAACTGTTTTTT. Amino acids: CASSLEREKLFF. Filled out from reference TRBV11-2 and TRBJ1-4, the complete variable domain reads EAGVAQSPRYKIIEKRQSVAFWCNPISGHATLYWYQQILGQGPKLLIQFQNNGVVDDSQLPKDRFSAERLKGVDSTLKIQPAKLEDSAVYLCASSLEREKLFFGSGTQLSVL.